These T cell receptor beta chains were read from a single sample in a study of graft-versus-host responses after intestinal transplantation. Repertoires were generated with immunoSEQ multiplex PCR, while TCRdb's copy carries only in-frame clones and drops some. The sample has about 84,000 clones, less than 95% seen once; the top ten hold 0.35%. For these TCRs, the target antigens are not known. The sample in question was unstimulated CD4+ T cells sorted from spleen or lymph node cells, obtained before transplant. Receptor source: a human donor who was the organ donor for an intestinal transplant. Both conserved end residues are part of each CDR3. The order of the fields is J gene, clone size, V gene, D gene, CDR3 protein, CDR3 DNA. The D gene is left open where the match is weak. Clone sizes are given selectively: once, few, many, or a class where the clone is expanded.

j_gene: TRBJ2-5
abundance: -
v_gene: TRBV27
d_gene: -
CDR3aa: CANLEETQYF
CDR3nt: TGTGCCAACTTGGAAGAGACCCAGTACTTC

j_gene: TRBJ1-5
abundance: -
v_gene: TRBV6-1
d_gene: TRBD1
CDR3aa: CASSFRQGAWQPQHF
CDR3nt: TGTGCCAGCAGTTTTCGACAGGGGGCATGGCAGCCCCAGCATTTT

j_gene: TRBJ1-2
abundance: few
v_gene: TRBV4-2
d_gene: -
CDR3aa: CASSQSLTREGYTF
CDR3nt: TGTGCCAGCAGCCAATCGTTGACAAGGGAGGGCTACACCTTC

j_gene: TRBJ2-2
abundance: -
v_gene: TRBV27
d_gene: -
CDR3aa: CASREWNTGELFF
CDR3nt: TGTGCCAGCAGGGAGTGGAACACCGGGGAGCTGTTTTTT

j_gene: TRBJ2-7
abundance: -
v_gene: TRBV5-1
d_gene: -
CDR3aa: CASSGRDFPSYEQYF
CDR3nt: TGCGCCAGCAGCGGGCGGGACTTTCCCTCCTACGAGCAGTACTTC

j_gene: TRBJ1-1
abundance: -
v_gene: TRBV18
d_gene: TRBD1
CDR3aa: CASSATGLIGNTEAFF
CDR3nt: TGTGCCAGCTCAGCGACAGGGTTAATTGGGAACACTGAAGCTTTCTTT

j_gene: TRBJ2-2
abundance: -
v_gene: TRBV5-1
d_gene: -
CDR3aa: CASSLVAGNTGELFF
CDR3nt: TGCGCCAGCAGCCTGGTGGCGGGGAATACCGGGGAGCTGTTTTTT

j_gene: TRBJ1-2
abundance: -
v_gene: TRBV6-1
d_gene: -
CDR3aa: CASSEGLLYGYTF
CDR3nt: TGTGCCAGCAGTGAGGGCCTCCTCTATGGCTACACCTTC

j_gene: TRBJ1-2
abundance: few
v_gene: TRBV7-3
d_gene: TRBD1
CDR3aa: CASSLSRTGEGYTF
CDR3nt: TGTGCCAGCAGCTTAAGTCGGACAGGGGAAGGCTACACCTTC

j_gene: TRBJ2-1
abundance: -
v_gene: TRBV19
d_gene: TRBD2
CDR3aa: CASSIGSGIPYNEQFF
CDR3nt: TGTGCCAGTAGTATAGGTAGCGGGATTCCCTACAATGAGCAGTTCTTC

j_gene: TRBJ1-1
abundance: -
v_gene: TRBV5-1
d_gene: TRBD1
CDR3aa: CASSHGQGNTEAFF
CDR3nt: TGCGCCAGCAGTCACGGACAGGGAAACACTGAAGCTTTCTTT

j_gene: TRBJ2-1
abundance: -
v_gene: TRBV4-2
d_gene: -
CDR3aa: CASSQLNPTWRANEQFF
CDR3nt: TGTGCCAGCAGCCAACTGAACCCCACTTGGCGGGCGAATGAGCAGTTCTTC

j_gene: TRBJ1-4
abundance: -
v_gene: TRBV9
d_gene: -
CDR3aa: CASSDRSPSTNEKLFF
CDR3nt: TGTGCCAGCAGCGACAGATCACCTTCAACTAATGAAAAACTGTTTTTT

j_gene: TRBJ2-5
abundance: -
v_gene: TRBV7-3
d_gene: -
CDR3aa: CASSFGREETQYF
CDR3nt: TGTGCCAGCAGCTTCGGCAGGGAAGAGACCCAGTACTTC

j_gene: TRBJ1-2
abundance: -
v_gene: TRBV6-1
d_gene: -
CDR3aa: CASSELREGYTF
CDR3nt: TGTGCCAGCAGTGAACTTCGTGAGGGCTACACCTTC

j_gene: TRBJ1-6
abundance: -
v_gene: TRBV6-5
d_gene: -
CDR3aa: CASGRDVGSSPLHF
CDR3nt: TGTGCCAGCGGACGAGACGTGGGGAGTTCACCCCTCCACTTT

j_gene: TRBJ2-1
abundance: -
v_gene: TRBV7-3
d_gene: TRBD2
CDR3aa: CASSKSGGAGWNEQFF
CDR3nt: TGTGCCAGCAGCAAAAGCGGGGGGGCCGGATGGAATGAGCAGTTCTTC

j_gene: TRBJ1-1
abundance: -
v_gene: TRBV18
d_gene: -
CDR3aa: CASSPVGGNTEAFF
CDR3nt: TGTGCCAGCTCACCAGTAGGAGGGAACACTGAAGCTTTCTTT

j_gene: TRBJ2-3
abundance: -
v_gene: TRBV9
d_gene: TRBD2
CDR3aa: CASSVSPGGRLEDTQYF
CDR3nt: TGTGCCAGCAGCGTGTCCCCGGGCGGGAGATTGGAAGATACGCAGTATTTT

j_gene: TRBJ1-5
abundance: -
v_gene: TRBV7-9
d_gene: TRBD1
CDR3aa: CASSLEAGGNQPQHF
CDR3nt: TGTGCCAGCAGCTTAGAGGCAGGGGGGAATCAGCCCCAGCATTTT

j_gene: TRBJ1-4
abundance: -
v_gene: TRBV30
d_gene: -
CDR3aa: CAWSVGPLDEKLFF
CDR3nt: TGTGCCTGGAGTGTTGGGCCCTTGGATGAAAAACTGTTTTTT

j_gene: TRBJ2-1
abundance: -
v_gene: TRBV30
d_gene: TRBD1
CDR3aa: CAWSPGQGNYNEQFF
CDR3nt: TGTGCCTGGAGTCCGGGACAGGGGAACTACAATGAGCAGTTCTTC

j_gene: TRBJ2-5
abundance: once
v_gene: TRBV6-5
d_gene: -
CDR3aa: CASIIGNFQETQYF
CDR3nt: TGTGCCAGCATCATCGGGAACTTTCAAGAGACCCAGTACTTC

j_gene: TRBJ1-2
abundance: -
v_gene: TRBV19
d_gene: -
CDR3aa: CATSSGAGGGYTF
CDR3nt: TGTGCCACAAGTAGTGGGGCCGGCGGTGGCTACACCTTC

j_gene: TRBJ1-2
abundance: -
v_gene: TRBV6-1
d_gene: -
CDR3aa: CASSSGGAGAYGYTF
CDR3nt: TGTGCCAGCAGTTCTGGGGGGGCGGGGGCTTATGGCTACACCTTC

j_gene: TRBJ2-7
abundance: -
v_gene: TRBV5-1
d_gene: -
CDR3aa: CASSGGSSYEQYF
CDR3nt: TGCGCCAGCAGCGGAGGGAGCTCCTACGAGCAGTACTTC

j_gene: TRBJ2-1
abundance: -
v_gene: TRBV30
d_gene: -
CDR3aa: CAWSELGFPYNEQFF
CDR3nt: TGTGCCTGGAGTGAGTTGGGCTTTCCCTACAATGAGCAGTTCTTC

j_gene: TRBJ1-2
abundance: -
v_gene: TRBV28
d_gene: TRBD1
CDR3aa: CATKTGNGYGYTF
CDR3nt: TGTGCCACGAAGACAGGGAATGGCTATGGCTACACCTTC

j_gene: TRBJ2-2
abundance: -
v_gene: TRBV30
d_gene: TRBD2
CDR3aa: CAWSVKRTSPGELFF
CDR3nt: TGTGCCTGGAGTGTAAAACGGACTAGCCCCGGGGAGCTGTTTTTT

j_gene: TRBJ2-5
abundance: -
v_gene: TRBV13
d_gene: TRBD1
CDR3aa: CASSPRTGETQYF
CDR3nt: TGTGCCAGCAGCCCGAGGACAGGAGAGACCCAGTACTTC

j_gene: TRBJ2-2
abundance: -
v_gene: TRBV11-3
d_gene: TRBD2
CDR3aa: CASSRTSGGNDFAGELFF
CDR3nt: TGTGCCAGCAGCAGGACTAGCGGGGGCAATGACTTCGCCGGGGAGCTGTTTTTT

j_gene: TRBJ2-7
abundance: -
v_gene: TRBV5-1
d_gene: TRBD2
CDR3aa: CASRPGTSGGHEQYF
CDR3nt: TGCGCCAGCAGGCCCGGGACTAGCGGGGGCCACGAGCAGTACTTC

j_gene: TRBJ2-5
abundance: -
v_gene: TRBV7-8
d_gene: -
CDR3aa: CASSSLAVPLQETQYF
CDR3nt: TGTGCCAGCAGCTCTTTAGCGGTTCCCTTACAAGAGACCCAGTACTTC

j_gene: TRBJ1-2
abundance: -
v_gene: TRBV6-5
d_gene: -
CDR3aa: CARRTAEGYGYTF
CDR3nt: TGTGCCAGAAGGACAGCCGAGGGCTATGGCTACACCTTC

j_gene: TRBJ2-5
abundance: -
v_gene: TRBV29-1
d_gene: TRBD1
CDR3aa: CSVSGQGWGETQYF
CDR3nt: TGCAGCGTTTCGGGACAGGGTTGGGGAGAGACCCAGTACTTC

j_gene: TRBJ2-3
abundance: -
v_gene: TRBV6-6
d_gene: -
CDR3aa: CASSGGRTYTDTQYF
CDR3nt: TGTGCCAGTTCAGGGGGGCGCACGTACACAGATACGCAGTATTTT

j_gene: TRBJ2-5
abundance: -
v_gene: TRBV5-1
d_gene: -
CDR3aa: CASSLPIREETQYF
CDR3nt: TGCGCCAGCAGCTTGCCGATCAGGGAAGAGACCCAGTACTTC

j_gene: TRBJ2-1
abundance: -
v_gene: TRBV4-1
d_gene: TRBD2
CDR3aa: CASSQESTASGPHNEQFF
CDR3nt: TGCGCCAGCAGCCAAGAGTCAACAGCTAGCGGGCCCCATAATGAGCAGTTCTTC

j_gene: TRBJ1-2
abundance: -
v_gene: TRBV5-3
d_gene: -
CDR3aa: CARPTSSLFSYGYTF
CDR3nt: TGTGCCAGGCCAACCTCCTCCCTATTTTCCTATGGCTACACCTTC

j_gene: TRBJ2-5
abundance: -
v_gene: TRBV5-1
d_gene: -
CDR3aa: CASSLTVSQETQYF
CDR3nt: TGCGCCAGCAGCTTGACAGTTAGCCAAGAGACCCAGTACTTC

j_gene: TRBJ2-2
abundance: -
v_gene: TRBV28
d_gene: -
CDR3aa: CASSLWAGYGFANTGELFF
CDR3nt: TGTGCCAGCAGTTTATGGGCCGGGTACGGCTTTGCGAACACCGGGGAGCTGTTTTTT

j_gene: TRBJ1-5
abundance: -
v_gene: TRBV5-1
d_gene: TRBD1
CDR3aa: CASSRDRGGQPQHF
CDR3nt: TGCGCCAGCAGCCGTGACAGGGGTGGCCAGCCCCAGCATTTT

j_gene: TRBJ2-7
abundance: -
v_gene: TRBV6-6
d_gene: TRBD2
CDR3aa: CASSYSTSGSYEQYF
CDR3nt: TGTGCCAGCAGTTACTCGACTAGCGGCTCCTACGAGCAGTACTTC

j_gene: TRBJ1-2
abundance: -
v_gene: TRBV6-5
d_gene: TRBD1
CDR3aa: CASSYSGTGKGYTF
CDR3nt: TGTGCCAGCAGTTACTCGGGGACAGGGAAAGGCTACACCTTC

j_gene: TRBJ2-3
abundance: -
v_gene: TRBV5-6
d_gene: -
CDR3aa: CASSFALSTDTQYF
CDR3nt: TGTGCCAGCAGCTTTGCGCTAAGCACAGATACGCAGTATTTT

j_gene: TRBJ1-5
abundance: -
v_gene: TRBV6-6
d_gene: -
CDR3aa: CASNTRDSNQPQHF
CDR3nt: TGTGCCAGCAACACCAGGGATAGCAATCAGCCCCAGCATTTT

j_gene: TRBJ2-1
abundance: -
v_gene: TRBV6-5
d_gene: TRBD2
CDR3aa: CASRGLAGYNEQFF
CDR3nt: TGTGCCAGCCGAGGACTAGCGGGGTACAATGAGCAGTTCTTC

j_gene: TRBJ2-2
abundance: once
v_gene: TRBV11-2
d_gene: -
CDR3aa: CASSLYKGYTGELFF
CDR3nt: TGTGCCAGCAGCTTATACAAGGGGTACACCGGGGAGCTGTTTTTT

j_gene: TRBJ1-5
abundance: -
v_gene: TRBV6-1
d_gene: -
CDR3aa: CASSDEAPGEPQHF
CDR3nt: TGTGCCAGCAGTGATGAAGCTCCGGGGGAGCCCCAGCATTTT

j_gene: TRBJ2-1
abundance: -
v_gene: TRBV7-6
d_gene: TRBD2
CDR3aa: CASSLGTGLAGYNEQFF
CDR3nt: TGTGCCAGCAGCTTAGGCACGGGACTAGCGGGCTACAATGAGCAGTTCTTC

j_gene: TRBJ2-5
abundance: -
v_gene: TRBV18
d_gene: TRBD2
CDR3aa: CASSRTREETQYF
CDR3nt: TGTGCCAGCTCACGGACTAGGGAAGAGACCCAGTACTTC

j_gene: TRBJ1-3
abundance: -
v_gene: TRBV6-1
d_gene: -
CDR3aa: CASSVTTQGHTIYF
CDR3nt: TGTGCCAGCAGTGTAACAACCCAGGGGCACACCATATATTTT

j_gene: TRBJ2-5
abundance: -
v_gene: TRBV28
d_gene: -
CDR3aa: CASSLSAGKTQYF
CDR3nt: TGTGCCAGCAGTTTGTCGGCGGGTAAGACCCAGTACTTC

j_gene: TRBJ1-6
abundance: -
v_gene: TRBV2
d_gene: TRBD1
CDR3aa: CASSATGGVGSPLHF
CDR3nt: TGTGCCAGCAGCGCTACAGGGGGCGTTGGTTCACCCCTCCACTTT

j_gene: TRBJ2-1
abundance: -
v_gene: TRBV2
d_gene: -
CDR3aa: CASKAGFYNEQFF
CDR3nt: TGTGCCAGCAAAGCGGGTTTTTACAATGAGCAGTTCTTC

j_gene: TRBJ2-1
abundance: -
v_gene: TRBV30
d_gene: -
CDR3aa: CAWSVTGTGQKFF
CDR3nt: TGTGCCTGGAGTGTGACAGGCACTGGTCAAAAGTTCTTC

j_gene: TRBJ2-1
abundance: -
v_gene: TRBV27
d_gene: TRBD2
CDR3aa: CASSLGLRRHNEQFF
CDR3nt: TGTGCCAGCAGTTTGGGACTAAGGAGACACAATGAGCAGTTCTTC

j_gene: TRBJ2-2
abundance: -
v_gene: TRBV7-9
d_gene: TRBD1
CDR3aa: CASSQGVIGELFF
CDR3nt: TGTGCCAGCAGTCAGGGGGTAATCGGGGAGCTGTTTTTT

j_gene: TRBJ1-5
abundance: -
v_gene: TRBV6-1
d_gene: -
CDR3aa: CASSEQFQGQPQHF
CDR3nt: TGTGCCAGCAGTGAACAGTTTCAGGGACAGCCCCAGCATTTT

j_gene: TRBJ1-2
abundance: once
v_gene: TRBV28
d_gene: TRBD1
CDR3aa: CASRTQGVGYTF
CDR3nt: TGTGCCAGCAGGACGCAGGGGGTTGGCTACACCTTC